The 16 T cell receptor beta chains given below trace back to one sample, sequenced in a study of blood T cell repertoires in COVID-19. The method was immunoSEQ multiplex PCR; TCRdb's version includes in-frame clones alone and lacks a portion of them. The data contain roughly 150,000 clones, more than 85% of them singletons. Sequenced input: peripheral blood. The receptors originated from a woman over 75 with COVID-19, enrolled during active disease.

The V gene is TRBV6-5, the J gene TRBJ1-4, with 7 positions matching TRBD1. The CDR3 has 14 residues. Germline CDR1 reads MNHEY; CDR2 reads SVGAGI. V lost 4 bases and J lost 3; bases outside the gene matches: 2. The CDR3 loop reads CASSLGGPNEKLFF. In DNA form, the CDR3 reads TGTGCCAGCAGTTTAGGGGGCCCTAATGAAAAACTGTTTTTT.

The genes are TRBV18 and TRBJ2-1; D remains unclear. The CDR3 has 12 amino acids. The V gene lost 4 bases and the J gene lost 8 bases, with 9 bases spanning the gap. Per germline, CDR1 KGHSH and CDR2 LQKENI. This CDR3 is CASSLLADEQFF. The CDR3 DNA is TGTGCCAGCTCACTCCTCGCGGATGAGCAGTTCTTC.

This chain links TRBV4-1 with TRBJ2-3; 9 bases align to TRBD1. The CDR3 covers 18 residues. V lost 4 bases, J lost 0 bases, and 11 bases stayed unmatched. The germline CDR1 and CDR2 sequences are MGHRA and YSYEKL. CDR3 region: CASSRLRADRGSTDTQYF. CDR3 nucleotide sequence: TGCGCCAGCAGCCGACTACGAGCTGACAGGGGGAGCACAGATACGCAGTATTTT.

The chain recombines TRBV6-5 with TRBJ2-1; no clear D. This CDR3 has 15 amino acids. Germline V gene data show CDR1 as MNHEY and CDR2 as SVGAGI. The germline V and J ends were trimmed by 7 bases and 9 bases, with 22 bases remaining between them. The DNA of the CDR3 is TGTGCCAGCACCCCGGAAGCTAGGCAGAACGGTGAGCAGTTCTTC. This codes for CASTPEARQNGEQFF.

The genes are TRBV4-3 and TRBJ2-1; TRBD2 aligns across 8 bases. The CDR3 runs to 14 residues. The V gene end was trimmed by 4 bases and the J gene end by 6 bases; junction bases not matched to a gene: 5. Germline-derived CDR1 and CDR2 are LGHNA and YSLEER. CDR3 sequence (DNA): TGCGCCAGCAGCCCGGGGACTAGGGGCAATGAGCAGTTCTTC. It is translated as CASSPGTRGNEQFF.

The V and J genes are TRBV5-6 and TRBJ2-7, with D possibly TRBD1 on 6 matching bases. From germline, CDR1 is SGHDT and CDR2 YYEEEE. With 1 base removed from V and 0 bases from J, the gap between germline ends came to 14 bases. The CDR3 consists of 16 residues. Here the CDR3 reads CASSLPGVKNSYEQYF. In DNA, the CDR3 is TGTGCCAGCAGCTTGCCAGGGGTAAAAAACTCCTACGAGCAGTACTTC.

V and J are TRBV11-1 and TRBJ2-2, with TRBD2 matching over 15 bases. Germline assignment: CDR1 SGHAT and CDR2 FQDESV (reference sequence). Trimming at V came to 5 bases and at J to 4 bases, leaving 2 bases not matched to a gene. The CDR3 has 16 residues. This CDR3 is CASSGLAGGPTGELFF. The CDR3 nucleotides read TGTGCCAGCAGCGGACTAGCGGGAGGGCCCACCGGGGAGCTGTTTTTT.

The V and J genes are TRBV28 and TRBJ1-2, with TRBD1 matching 12 bases. The CDR3 sequence is 14 residues long. The V gene's germline CDR1 is MDHEN and CDR2 SYDVKM. With 2 bases clipped from V and 7 bases from J, the junction kept 2 bases outside the gene matches. Here the CDR3 reads CASSLGTGGPGYTF. CDR3 DNA sequence: TGTGCCAGCAGTTTAGGGACAGGGGGCCCTGGCTACACCTTC.

This chain joins TRBV10-3 and TRBJ1-1; 10 bases map to TRBD1. J lost 5 bases, V lost 7 bases, and 10 bases had no gene match. The CDR3 runs to 15 residues. Germline values: CDR1 ENHRY, CDR2 SYGVKD. CDR3: CAIKRGGQGRTEAFF. As DNA, the CDR3 is TGTGCCATCAAGAGGGGGGGACAGGGGCGGACTGAAGCTTTCTTT.

The chain is built from TRBV7-2 and TRBJ2-1, with TRBD2 matching over 12 bases. V dropped 5 bases and J dropped 8; count of bases not matched to a gene: 16. The CDR3 consists of 18 residues. Germline lookup yields CDR1 SGHTA and CDR2 FQGNSA. As DNA, the CDR3 is TGTGCCAGCAGCAAAAAGACTAGCGGGAGTAACGTTTTGGATGAGCAGTTCTTC. Encoded protein: CASSKKTSGSNVLDEQFF.

This clone was counted between two and nine times. The chain couples TRBV11-2 to TRBJ2-3; 7 nucleotides match TRBD2. Germline CDR1 is SGHAT and CDR2 is FQNNGV. The CDR3 runs 18 residues. With V trimmed by 0 bases and J by 3 bases, 12 bases remained unmatched. The CDR3 region is CASSLDRAGTTSTDTQYF. CDR3 DNA: TGTGCCAGCAGCTTAGATAGAGCCGGGACTACCTCGACAGATACGCAGTATTTT.

This sequence joins TRBV4-3 and TRBJ2-2; weak D call: TRBD2 (6 bases). CDR1 is LGHNA, CDR2 YSLEER, per germline. Trimming shortened V by 1 base and J by 4 bases, and 10 bases separated the two germline ends. The CDR3 extends over 15 amino acids. CDR3 sequence reads: CASSQVGGRTGELFF. The DNA of the CDR3 is TGCGCCAGCAGCCAAGTGGGGGGACGCACCGGGGAGCTGTTTTTT.

The J gene is TRBJ2-1, the V gene TRBV2; 7 positions agree with TRBD2. The CDR3 runs to 14 residues. V dropped 10 bases and J dropped 7; count of bases not matched to a gene: 13. CDR1 SNHLY and CDR2 FYNNEI come from the germline V gene. The DNA of the CDR3 is TGTGCCACAGAGCGGGAATGGGGGAGGAATGAGCAGTTCTTC. It is translated as CATEREWGRNEQFF.

This clone appeared a single time. V usage is TRBV15 and J usage is TRBJ1-5, with TRBD1 matching 7 bases. Germline-derived CDR1 and CDR2 are LNHNV and YYDKDF (reference sequence). With 9 bases clipped from V and 0 bases from J, the junction kept 11 bases outside the gene matches. The CDR3 contains 16 residues. The CDR3 reads CATGGLTGNSNQPQHF. As DNA, the CDR3 is TGTGCCACGGGGGGCCTGACAGGGAATAGCAATCAGCCCCAGCATTTT.

The rearrangement links TRBV2 to TRBJ2-7; the match to TRBD2 covers 9 bases. The length of the CDR3 is 16 residues. Germline CDR1 reads SNHLY; CDR2 reads FYNNEI. V was clipped by 7 bases and J by 3 bases; unmatched bases: 13. The CDR3 reads CASNPMAGGLFYEQYF. The CDR3 DNA reads as TGTGCCAGCAACCCTATGGCGGGAGGGCTCTTCTACGAGCAGTACTTC.

DNA for the CDR3: TGTGCCAGCAGTTTTCTAGCGGGAGGGGGACAAGAGACCCAGTACTTC. Translating it yields CASSFLAGGGQETQYF. J is TRBJ2-5 and V is TRBV6-2 or TRBV6-3, with 12 bases fitting TRBD2. The germline gives CDR1 MNHEY, CDR2 SVGEGT. The CDR3 loop spans 16 amino acids. Trimming took 4 bases from V and 2 from J; bases not matched to a gene: 5.